This record looks at one T cell receptor beta chain sequence and its context. Original processing notes: The authors estimated nucleated cell counts from reference gene primer amplification. Only in-frame clones appear in the TCRdb table, and some are missing; sequencing was by immunoSEQ multiplex PCR. V, J and clone size are those of that table, while D and trimming were read from the DNA. The table has tens of thousands of clones, roughly 84% seen once. These data originate in a study of blood T cell repertoires in COVID-19. Study as a whole: Sites in the United States, Italy and Spain provided acute and convalescent COVID-19 samples. T cells, B-cell-depleted T cells, or PBMCs provided the cDNA or gDNA that served as material.

V dropped 0 bases and J dropped 2 bases, with 10 bases sitting between them. Germline V gene sequence: CDR1 MGHRA, CDR2 YSYEKL. This CDR3 region has 15 residues. The clonotype comes from a man aged 45-65 years with acute or convalescent COVID-19. The chain recombines TRBV4-1 with TRBJ1-2, with D unresolved. The sequenced material came from peripheral blood. The CDR3 region is CASSQDGQSNYGYTF. The CDR3 DNA follows: TGCGCCAGCAGCCAAGATGGTCAGTCCAACTATGGCTACACCTTC.